The rows below give T cell receptor beta chains drawn from one sample of a study of T cells in Graves' hyperthyroidism and ophthalmopathy. TCRdb re-called the multiplex PCR reads through MiXCR, storing one row per CDR3 protein. This table holds 650,000 to 850,000 distinct CDR3 sequences, around 20% found once. Input material: blood. These receptors came from a woman aged 50 to 60 with Graves' hyperthyroidism that later progressed to Graves' ophthalmopathy. Both conserved end residues are part of each CDR3. Fields, in order: CDR3 DNA, CDR3 protein, V gene, J gene, D gene, clone size. D genes are given only for firm matches. Only some rows state a clone size, as once, few, many or a class for expanded clones.

CDR3nt: TGTGCCAGCAGCGATGGGGTTGTCGGCAATCAGCCCCAGCATTTT
CDR3aa: CASSDGVVGNQPQHF
v_gene: TRBV7-9
j_gene: TRBJ1-5
d_gene: .
abundance: .

CDR3nt: TGTGCCAGTAGTTACGACCGGGACAGGGAGCAGCAGTACTTC
CDR3aa: CASSYDRDREQQYF
v_gene: TRBV19
j_gene: TRBJ2-7
d_gene: TRBD1
abundance: few

CDR3nt: TGTGCCAGCAGCGCCCGCAGGGACTATGGCTACACCTTC
CDR3aa: CASSARRDYGYTF
v_gene: TRBV3-1
j_gene: TRBJ1-2
d_gene: .
abundance: many

CDR3nt: TGCAGTGCTACGGAGTTAGCCAAAAACATTCAGTACTTC
CDR3aa: CSATELAKNIQYF
v_gene: TRBV20-1
j_gene: TRBJ2-4
d_gene: .
abundance: .

CDR3nt: TGCGCCAGCAGCGCGGGACAGGCAGGCCCCTCCTATAATTCGCCCCTCCACTTT
CDR3aa: CASSAGQAGPSYNSPLHF
v_gene: TRBV5-1
j_gene: TRBJ1-6
d_gene: TRBD1
abundance: .

CDR3nt: TGTGCCACCAGCCGCAGACAGGGACCCGAGACCCAGTACTTC
CDR3aa: CATSRRQGPETQYF
v_gene: TRBV15
j_gene: TRBJ2-5
d_gene: TRBD1
abundance: many

CDR3nt: TGTGCCAGCAGCTTACAGGGGGCGCGGGGGAATGAAAAACTGTTTTTT
CDR3aa: CASSLQGARGNEKLFF
v_gene: TRBV5-6
j_gene: TRBJ1-4
d_gene: TRBD1
abundance: many

CDR3nt: TGTGCCAGCAGTGCCTCGGGGGGAAACACTGAAGCTTTCTTT
CDR3aa: CASSASGGNTEAFF
v_gene: TRBV6-1
j_gene: TRBJ1-1
d_gene: .
abundance: .

CDR3nt: TGTGCCAGCAGTTTTGAGGGAAAGAACACTGAAGCTTTCTTT
CDR3aa: CASSFEGKNTEAFF
v_gene: TRBV27
j_gene: TRBJ1-1
d_gene: .
abundance: .

CDR3nt: TGTGCCAGTACCCAGGGGAGGGTTGGCAATCAGCCCCAGCATTTT
CDR3aa: CASTQGRVGNQPQHF
v_gene: TRBV19
j_gene: TRBJ1-5
d_gene: .
abundance: .

CDR3nt: TGTGCCAGCAGCCCAGAACTGAAGGAAAACTATGGCTACACCTTC
CDR3aa: CASSPELKENYGYTF
v_gene: TRBV13
j_gene: TRBJ1-2
d_gene: .
abundance: .

CDR3nt: TGTGCCAGCAGCCCGTGGGGGGGGAGCTCCTACAATGAGCAGTTCTTC
CDR3aa: CASSPWGGSSYNEQFF
v_gene: TRBV11-2
j_gene: TRBJ2-1
d_gene: TRBD2
abundance: many

CDR3nt: TGTGCCAGCAGCCCAAGACTCCGGCCGACAGGGGGTAGCAATGAGCAGTTCTTC
CDR3aa: CASSPRLRPTGGSNEQFF
v_gene: TRBV11-2
j_gene: TRBJ2-1
d_gene: TRBD1
abundance: .

CDR3nt: TGTGCCAGCAGTTACATCTCCGAGGGCCAAGAGACCCAGTACTTC
CDR3aa: CASSYISEGQETQYF
v_gene: TRBV6-5
j_gene: TRBJ2-5
d_gene: .
abundance: many

CDR3nt: TGTGCCAGCAGTTTAAGGCGTCAGGGACGTGAAAAACTGTTTTTT
CDR3aa: CASSLRRQGREKLFF
v_gene: TRBV27
j_gene: TRBJ1-4
d_gene: .
abundance: .

CDR3nt: TGTGCCAGCAGCCAAGTAGATTTATCCAGCTCTGGGGCCAACGTCCTGACTTTC
CDR3aa: CASSQVDLSSSGANVLTF
v_gene: TRBV3-1
j_gene: TRBJ2-6
d_gene: .
abundance: .

CDR3nt: TGCAGTGCTAGAGATCGCGGGGGACCTAGCACAGATACGCAGTATTTT
CDR3aa: CSARDRGGPSTDTQYF
v_gene: TRBV20-1
j_gene: TRBJ2-3
d_gene: TRBD2
abundance: many

CDR3nt: TGTGCCACCAGCACTTTCGGCGGGGGAAACTATGGCTACACCTTC
CDR3aa: CATSTFGGGNYGYTF
v_gene: TRBV15
j_gene: TRBJ1-2
d_gene: .
abundance: few

CDR3nt: TGTGCCAGTACCCATCGACGGTCAACTAATGAAAAACTGTTTTTT
CDR3aa: CASTHRRSTNEKLFF
v_gene: TRBV19
j_gene: TRBJ1-4
d_gene: .
abundance: .

CDR3nt: TGTGCCAGCAGCTTGGGATCCTCCCTGGACTATGGCTACACCTTC
CDR3aa: CASSLGSSLDYGYTF
v_gene: TRBV5-6
j_gene: TRBJ1-2
d_gene: .
abundance: .

CDR3nt: TGCGCCAGCAGCTCGACAGAATACGAGCAGTACTTC
CDR3aa: CASSSTEYEQYF
v_gene: TRBV5-1
j_gene: TRBJ2-7
d_gene: .
abundance: many

CDR3nt: TGTGCCAGCAGCCAAGATCGATTAGCGGGGGGGCCTCGGTCCTACAATGAGCAGTTCTTC
CDR3aa: CASSQDRLAGGPRSYNEQFF
v_gene: TRBV3-1
j_gene: TRBJ2-1
d_gene: TRBD2
abundance: .

CDR3nt: TGTGCCAGCAGCCAAGATGACCTGGGGAATCAGCCCCAGCATTTT
CDR3aa: CASSQDDLGNQPQHF
v_gene: TRBV4-2
j_gene: TRBJ1-5
d_gene: .
abundance: few

CDR3nt: TGTGCCAGCACCCTTGGGGTTAGCGGGGGCCTCTACAATGAGCAGTTCTTC
CDR3aa: CASTLGVSGGLYNEQFF
v_gene: TRBV27
j_gene: TRBJ2-1
d_gene: TRBD2
abundance: .

CDR3nt: TGTGCCAGCAGTCAGGCAGCTAATGAAAAACTGTTTTTT
CDR3aa: CASSQAANEKLFF
v_gene: TRBV19
j_gene: TRBJ1-4
d_gene: .
abundance: .

CDR3nt: TGCGCCAGCAGCTTGGAACGGACCTATAGCACAGATACGCAGTATTTT
CDR3aa: CASSLERTYSTDTQYF
v_gene: TRBV5-1
j_gene: TRBJ2-3
d_gene: .
abundance: many

CDR3nt: TGTGCCAGCAGCTCGACAGGGACAGAGCAAGAGACCCAGTACTTC
CDR3aa: CASSSTGTEQETQYF
v_gene: TRBV11-2
j_gene: TRBJ2-5
d_gene: TRBD1
abundance: many

CDR3nt: TGTGCCAGCAGTTACTCGAAACGGGCCGGTGAGCAGTTCTTC
CDR3aa: CASSYSKRAGEQFF
v_gene: TRBV6-5
j_gene: TRBJ2-1
d_gene: .
abundance: few

CDR3nt: TGTGCCATCCAGAGATGGCAGGGGGGTAATGAGCAGTTCTTC
CDR3aa: CAIQRWQGGNEQFF
v_gene: TRBV2
j_gene: TRBJ2-1
d_gene: .
abundance: few

CDR3nt: TGCGCCAGCGGGACTAGCGGGGGCCATGAGCAGTTCTTC
CDR3aa: CASGTSGGHEQFF
v_gene: TRBV5-1
j_gene: TRBJ2-1
d_gene: TRBD2
abundance: few

CDR3nt: TGTGCCAGTAGCTTCCTGGACAGGGGGGGCTATGGCTACACCTTC
CDR3aa: CASSFLDRGGYGYTF
v_gene: TRBV19
j_gene: TRBJ1-2
d_gene: TRBD1
abundance: few

CDR3nt: TGTGCCAGCAGCTTAGGCGTCGGAGGGGTTAGCAATCAGCCCCAGCATTTT
CDR3aa: CASSLGVGGVSNQPQHF
v_gene: TRBV11-2
j_gene: TRBJ1-5
d_gene: .
abundance: many

CDR3nt: TGTGCCAGCAGTGAAGCTTCGAGGTTCGGTGGCGAGCAGTACTTC
CDR3aa: CASSEASRFGGEQYF
v_gene: TRBV6-1
j_gene: TRBJ2-7
d_gene: .
abundance: many

CDR3nt: TGCGCCAGCAGCCAACAGGGGACCCACACTGAAGCTTTCTTT
CDR3aa: CASSQQGTHTEAFF
v_gene: TRBV5-1
j_gene: TRBJ1-1
d_gene: TRBD1
abundance: many

CDR3nt: TGTGCCAGCAGCTTAGAATTGGGACAGGGGGCAGGTGAGCAGTACTTC
CDR3aa: CASSLELGQGAGEQYF
v_gene: TRBV7-9
j_gene: TRBJ2-7
d_gene: TRBD1
abundance: .

CDR3nt: TGTGCCAGCAGTCAATGGGCGGGACTGGCTGAAAAACTGTTTTTT
CDR3aa: CASSQWAGLAEKLFF
v_gene: TRBV6-1
j_gene: TRBJ1-4
d_gene: .
abundance: few

CDR3nt: TGTGCCAGTAGTATAGCCCCAGGCTCCAATGAGCAGTTCTTC
CDR3aa: CASSIAPGSNEQFF
v_gene: TRBV19
j_gene: TRBJ2-1
d_gene: .
abundance: .

CDR3nt: TGTGCCAGCAGTTCTTCCGGGACAGGTACCTACGAGCAGTACTTC
CDR3aa: CASSSSGTGTYEQYF
v_gene: TRBV11-3
j_gene: TRBJ2-7
d_gene: TRBD1
abundance: many

CDR3nt: TGCGCCAGCAGTGAGACGGGACAGTGGACCACCCTTTGGTACTTC
CDR3aa: CASSETGQWTTLWYF
v_gene: TRBV10-2
j_gene: TRBJ2-4
d_gene: TRBD1
abundance: .

CDR3nt: TGTGCCAGCAGCCGGGACGGCGCAGATACGCAGTATTTT
CDR3aa: CASSRDGADTQYF
v_gene: TRBV6-1
j_gene: TRBJ2-3
d_gene: .
abundance: .

CDR3nt: TGTGCCAGCAGCCCGTCTCTATACACCGGGGAGCTGTTTTTT
CDR3aa: CASSPSLYTGELFF
v_gene: TRBV7-9
j_gene: TRBJ2-2
d_gene: .
abundance: few

CDR3nt: TGTGCCAGCAGCCCCCCTGCGAGTCAAGAGACCCAGTACTTC
CDR3aa: CASSPPASQETQYF
v_gene: TRBV9
j_gene: TRBJ2-5
d_gene: .
abundance: .

CDR3nt: TGTGCCAGCAGCCATGACAGCCTAAACACTGAAGCTTTCTTT
CDR3aa: CASSHDSLNTEAFF
v_gene: TRBV7-3
j_gene: TRBJ1-1
d_gene: .
abundance: many

CDR3nt: TGTGCCAGCAGCTTACAATGGGTACAGGGGAACTATGGCTACACCTTC
CDR3aa: CASSLQWVQGNYGYTF
v_gene: TRBV7-8
j_gene: TRBJ1-2
d_gene: TRBD1
abundance: many

CDR3nt: TGTGCCAGCAGCCCCCAGGACAGGGTTAATGAGCAGTTCTTC
CDR3aa: CASSPQDRVNEQFF
v_gene: TRBV7-2
j_gene: TRBJ2-1
d_gene: TRBD1
abundance: .

CDR3nt: TGCGCCAGCAGCATAGGACATAGCCTTTCACCCCTCCACTTT
CDR3aa: CASSIGHSLSPLHF
v_gene: TRBV5-1
j_gene: TRBJ1-6
d_gene: .
abundance: many

CDR3nt: TGTGCCAGCAGCGTTACCGGGACAGGGGACACAGATACGCAGTATTTT
CDR3aa: CASSVTGTGDTDTQYF
v_gene: TRBV9
j_gene: TRBJ2-3
d_gene: TRBD1
abundance: .

CDR3nt: TGTGCCAGCAGCCCCAGGGGACTAAACTATGGCTACACCTTC
CDR3aa: CASSPRGLNYGYTF
v_gene: TRBV5-6
j_gene: TRBJ1-2
d_gene: .
abundance: .

CDR3nt: TGTGCCAGCAGCCAAGCCCTCTCGGGGGTCTACAATGAGCAGTTCTTC
CDR3aa: CASSQALSGVYNEQFF
v_gene: TRBV4-2
j_gene: TRBJ2-1
d_gene: .
abundance: few

CDR3nt: TGTGCCAGCAGCTTAGCCTCTGCGATAAGAGATACGCAGTATTTT
CDR3aa: CASSLASAIRDTQYF
v_gene: TRBV11-2
j_gene: TRBJ2-3
d_gene: .
abundance: many

CDR3nt: TGTGCCAGCAGCCAAGAGCTAGCGGCCCTCTCCTACAATGAGCAGTTCTTC
CDR3aa: CASSQELAALSYNEQFF
v_gene: TRBV14
j_gene: TRBJ2-1
d_gene: TRBD2
abundance: .

CDR3nt: TGTGCCAGCAGCTTCGGGGCGGGGGCAAGCTCCTACGAGCAGTACTTC
CDR3aa: CASSFGAGASSYEQYF
v_gene: TRBV5-4
j_gene: TRBJ2-7
d_gene: .
abundance: .

CDR3nt: TGTGCCACCAGCAGAGTCGAGGGGTCTGAAGCTTTCTTT
CDR3aa: CATSRVEGSEAFF
v_gene: TRBV15
j_gene: TRBJ1-1
d_gene: .
abundance: .